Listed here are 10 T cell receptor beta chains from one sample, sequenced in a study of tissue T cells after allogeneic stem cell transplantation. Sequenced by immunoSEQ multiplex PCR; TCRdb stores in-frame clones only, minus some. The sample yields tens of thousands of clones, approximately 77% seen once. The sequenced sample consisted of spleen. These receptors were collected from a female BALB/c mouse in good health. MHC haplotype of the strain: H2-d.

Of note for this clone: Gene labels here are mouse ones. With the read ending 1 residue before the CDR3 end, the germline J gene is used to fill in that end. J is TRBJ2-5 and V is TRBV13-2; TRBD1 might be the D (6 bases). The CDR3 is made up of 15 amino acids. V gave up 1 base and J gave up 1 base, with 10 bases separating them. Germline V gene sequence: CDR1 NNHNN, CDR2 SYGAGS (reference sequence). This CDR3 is CASGDQGRDQDTQYF. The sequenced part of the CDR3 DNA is TGTGCCAGCGGTGATCAGGGGCGGGACCAAGACACCCAGTAC.

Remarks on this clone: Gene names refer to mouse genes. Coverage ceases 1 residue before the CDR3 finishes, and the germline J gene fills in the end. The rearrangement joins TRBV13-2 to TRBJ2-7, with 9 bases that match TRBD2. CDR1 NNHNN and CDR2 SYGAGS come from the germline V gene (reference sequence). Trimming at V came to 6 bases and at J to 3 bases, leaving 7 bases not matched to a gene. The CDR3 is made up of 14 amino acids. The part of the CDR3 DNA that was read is TGTGCCAGCGCCCCGACTGGGGGCAACTATGAACAGTAC. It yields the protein CASAPTGGNYEQY. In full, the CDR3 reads CASAPTGGNYEQYF.

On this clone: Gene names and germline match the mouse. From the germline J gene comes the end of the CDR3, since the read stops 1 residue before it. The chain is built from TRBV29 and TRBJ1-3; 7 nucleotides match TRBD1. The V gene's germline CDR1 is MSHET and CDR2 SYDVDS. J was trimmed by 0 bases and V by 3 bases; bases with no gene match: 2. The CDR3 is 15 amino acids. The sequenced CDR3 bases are TGTGCTAGCAGTTTCGGACAGGATTCTGGAAATACGCTCTAT. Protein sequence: CASSFGQDSGNTLY. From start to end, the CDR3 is CASSFGQDSGNTLYF. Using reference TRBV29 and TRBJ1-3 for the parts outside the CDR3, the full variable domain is DMKVTQMPRYLIKRMGENVLLECGQDMSHETMYWYRQDPGLGLQLIYISYDVDSNSEGDIPKGYRVSRKKREHFSLILDSAKTNQTSVYFCASSFGQDSGNTLYFGEGSRLIVV.

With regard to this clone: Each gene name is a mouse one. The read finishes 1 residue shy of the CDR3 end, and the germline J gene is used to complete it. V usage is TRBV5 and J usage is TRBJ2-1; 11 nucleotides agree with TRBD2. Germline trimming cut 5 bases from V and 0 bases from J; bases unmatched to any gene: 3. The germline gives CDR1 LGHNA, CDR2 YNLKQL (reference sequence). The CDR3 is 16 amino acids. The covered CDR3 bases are TGTGCCAGCAGCTCGGACTGGGGGGTTAACTATGCTGAGCAGTTC. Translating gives CASSSDWGVNYAEQF. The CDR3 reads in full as CASSSDWGVNYAEQFF.

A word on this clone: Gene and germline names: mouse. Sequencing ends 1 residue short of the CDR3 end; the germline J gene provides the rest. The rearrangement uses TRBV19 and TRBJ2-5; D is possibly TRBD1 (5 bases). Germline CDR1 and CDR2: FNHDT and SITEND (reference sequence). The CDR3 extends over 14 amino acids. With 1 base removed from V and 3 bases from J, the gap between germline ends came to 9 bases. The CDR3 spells CASSIITGQDTQYF. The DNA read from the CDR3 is TGTGCCAGCAGTATAATAACAGGACAAGACACCCAGTAC.

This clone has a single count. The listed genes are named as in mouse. The CDR3 protein is CASGDDSQNTLYF. The CDR3 bases that were read are TGTGCCAGCGGTGATGACAGTCAAAACACCTTGTAC. J is TRBJ2-4 and V is TRBV13-2; D call uncertain. From the germline J gene comes the end of the CDR3, since the read stops 1 residue before it. The CDR3 is made up of 13 amino acids. Germline CDR1 is NNHNN and CDR2 is SYGAGS (reference sequence). V was trimmed by 0 bases and J by 0 bases, leaving 2 bases between them.

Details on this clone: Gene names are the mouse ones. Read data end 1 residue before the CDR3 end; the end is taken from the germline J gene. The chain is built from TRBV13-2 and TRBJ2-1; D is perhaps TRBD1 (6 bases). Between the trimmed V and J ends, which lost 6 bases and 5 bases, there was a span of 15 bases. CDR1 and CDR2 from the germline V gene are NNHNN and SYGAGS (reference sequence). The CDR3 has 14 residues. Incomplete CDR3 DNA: TGTGCCAGCGACACCGGGACACGGGATGCTGAGCAGTTC. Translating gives CASDTGTRDAEQF. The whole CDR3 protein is CASDTGTRDAEQFF.

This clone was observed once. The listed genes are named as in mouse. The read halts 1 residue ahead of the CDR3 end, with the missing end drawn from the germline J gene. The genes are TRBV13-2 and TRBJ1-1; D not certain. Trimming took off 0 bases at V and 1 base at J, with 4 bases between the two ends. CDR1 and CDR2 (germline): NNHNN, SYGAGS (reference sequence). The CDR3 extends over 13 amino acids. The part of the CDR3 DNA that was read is TGTGCCAGCGGTGATGCTAGGAACACAGAAGTCTTC. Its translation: CASGDARNTEVF. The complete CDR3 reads CASGDARNTEVFF.

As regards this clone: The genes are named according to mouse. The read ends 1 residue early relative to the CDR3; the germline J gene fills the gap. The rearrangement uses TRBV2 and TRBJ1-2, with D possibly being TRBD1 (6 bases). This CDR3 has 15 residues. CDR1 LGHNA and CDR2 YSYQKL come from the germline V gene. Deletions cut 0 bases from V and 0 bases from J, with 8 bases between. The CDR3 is CASSQEGHPNSDYTF. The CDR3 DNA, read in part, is TGTGCCAGCAGCCAAGAGGGACACCCAAACTCCGACTACACC.

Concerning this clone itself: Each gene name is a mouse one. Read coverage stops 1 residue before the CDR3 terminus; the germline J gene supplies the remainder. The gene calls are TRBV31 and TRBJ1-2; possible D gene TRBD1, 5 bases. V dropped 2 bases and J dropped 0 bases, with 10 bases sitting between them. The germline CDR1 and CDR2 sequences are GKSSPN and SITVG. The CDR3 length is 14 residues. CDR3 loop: CAWSWGSANSDYTF. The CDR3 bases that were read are TGTGCCTGGAGTTGGGGGTCTGCAAACTCCGACTACACC.